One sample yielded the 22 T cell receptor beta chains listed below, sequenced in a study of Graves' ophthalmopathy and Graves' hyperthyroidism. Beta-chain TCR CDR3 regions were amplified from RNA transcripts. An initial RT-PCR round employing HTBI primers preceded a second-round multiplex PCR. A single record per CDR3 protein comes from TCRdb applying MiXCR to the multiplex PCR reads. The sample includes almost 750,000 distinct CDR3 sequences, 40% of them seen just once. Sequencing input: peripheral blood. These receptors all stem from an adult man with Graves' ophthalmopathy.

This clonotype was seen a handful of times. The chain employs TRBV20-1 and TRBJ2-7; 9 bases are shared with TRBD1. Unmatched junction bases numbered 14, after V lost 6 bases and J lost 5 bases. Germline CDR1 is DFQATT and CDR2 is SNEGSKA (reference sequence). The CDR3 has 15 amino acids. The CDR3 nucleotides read TGCAGTGCAACACCGGGACAGGGTCGGCACCACGAGCAGTACTTC. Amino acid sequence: CSATPGQGRHHEQYF.

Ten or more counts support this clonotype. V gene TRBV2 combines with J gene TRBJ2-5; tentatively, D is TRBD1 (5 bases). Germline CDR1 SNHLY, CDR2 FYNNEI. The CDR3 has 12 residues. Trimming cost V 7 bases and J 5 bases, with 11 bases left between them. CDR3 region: CASTGPVETQYF. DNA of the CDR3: TGTGCCAGCACAGGGCCGGTGGAGACCCAGTACTTC.

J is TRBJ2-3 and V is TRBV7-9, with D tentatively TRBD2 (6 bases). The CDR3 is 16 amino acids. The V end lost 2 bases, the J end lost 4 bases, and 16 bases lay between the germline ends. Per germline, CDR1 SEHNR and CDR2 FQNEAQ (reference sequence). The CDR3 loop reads CASSLRGFAEADTQYF. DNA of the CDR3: TGTGCCAGCAGCTTACGGGGGTTTGCCGAAGCAGATACGCAGTATTTT.

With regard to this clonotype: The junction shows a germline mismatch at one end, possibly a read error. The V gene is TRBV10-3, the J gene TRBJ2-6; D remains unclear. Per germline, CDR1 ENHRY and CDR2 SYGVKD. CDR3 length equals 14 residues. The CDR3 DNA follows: TGTGCCAGCAGTTTTGTCTCTGGGGCCAACGTCCTGACTTTC. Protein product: CASSFVSGANVLTF.

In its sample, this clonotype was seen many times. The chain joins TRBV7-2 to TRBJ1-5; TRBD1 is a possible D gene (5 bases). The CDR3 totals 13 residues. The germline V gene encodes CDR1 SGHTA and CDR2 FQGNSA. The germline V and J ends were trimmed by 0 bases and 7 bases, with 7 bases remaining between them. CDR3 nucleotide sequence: TGTGCCAGCAGCTTAGCGGGGGAGCAGCCCCAGCATTTT. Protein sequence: CASSLAGEQPQHF.

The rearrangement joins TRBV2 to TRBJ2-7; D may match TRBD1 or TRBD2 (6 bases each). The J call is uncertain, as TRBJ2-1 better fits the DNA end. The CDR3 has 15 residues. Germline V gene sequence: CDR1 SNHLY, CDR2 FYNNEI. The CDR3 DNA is TGTGCCAGCAGTCGAGACAGGACTATGGAAGGGGAGCAGTTCTTC. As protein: CASSRDRTMEGEQFF.

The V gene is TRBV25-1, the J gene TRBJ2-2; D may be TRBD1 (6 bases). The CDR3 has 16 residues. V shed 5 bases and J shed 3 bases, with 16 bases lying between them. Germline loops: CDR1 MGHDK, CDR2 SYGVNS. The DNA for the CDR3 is TGTGCCAGCAGTCCCCTCTGGGACACAGACACCGGGGAGCTGTTTTTT. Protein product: CASSPLWDTDTGELFF. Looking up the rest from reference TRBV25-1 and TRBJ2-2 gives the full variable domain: EADIYQTPRYLVIGTGKKITLECSQTMGHDKMYWYQQDPGMELHLIHYSYGVNSTEKGDLSSESTVSRIRTEHFPLTLESARPSHTSQYLCASSPLWDTDTGELFFGEGSRLTVL.

CDR3 sequence (DNA): TGCAGTGCTAGAGTCTCGGTCGGCGGGCCGAACACCGGGGAGCTGTTTTTT. Its translation is CSARVSVGGPNTGELFF. This chain joins TRBV20-1 and TRBJ2-2, with D perhaps matching TRBD2 (5 bases). The CDR3 extends over 17 amino acids. CDR1 and CDR2 (germline): DFQATT, SNEGSKA (reference sequence). V was trimmed by 1 base and J by 0 bases, leaving 15 bases between them.

The CDR3 DNA follows: TGTGCCAGCAGCGTAGAAGCGGGAGGACCGAACACCGGGGAGCTGTTTTTT. Translating gives CASSVEAGGPNTGELFF. The chain joins TRBV9 to TRBJ2-2; 9 bases match TRBD2. Germline assignment: CDR1 SGDLS and CDR2 YYNGEE. Losses at the gene ends were 0 bases for V and 0 bases for J; bases not matched to a gene: 3. There are 17 residues in the CDR3. The whole variable domain, filled in from reference TRBV9 and TRBJ2-2, reads DSGVTQTPKHLITATGQRVTLRCSPRSGDLSVYWYQQSLDQGLQFLIQYYNGEERAKGNILERFSAQQFPDLHSELNLSSLELGDSALYFCASSVEAGGPNTGELFFGEGSRLTVL.

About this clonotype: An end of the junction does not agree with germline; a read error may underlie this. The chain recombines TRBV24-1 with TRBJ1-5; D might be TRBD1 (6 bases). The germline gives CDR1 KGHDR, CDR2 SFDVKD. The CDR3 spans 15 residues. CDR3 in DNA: TGTGCCAGCAGTACCGAGGGACATCGTTATCAGCCCCAGCATTTT. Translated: CASSTEGHRYQPQHF.

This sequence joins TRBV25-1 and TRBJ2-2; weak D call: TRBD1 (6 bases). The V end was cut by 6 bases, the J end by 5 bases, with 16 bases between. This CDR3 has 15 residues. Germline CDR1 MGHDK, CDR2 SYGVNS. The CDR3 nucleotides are TGTGCCAGCAGCGTTGGTGGGGGCAGTACCGGGGAGCTGTTTTTT. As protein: CASSVGGGSTGELFF.

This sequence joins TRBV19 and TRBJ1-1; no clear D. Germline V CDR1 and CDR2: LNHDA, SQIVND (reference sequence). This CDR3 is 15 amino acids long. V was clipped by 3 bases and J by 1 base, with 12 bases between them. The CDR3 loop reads CASSMVRHANTEAFF. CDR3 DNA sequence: TGTGCCAGTAGTATGGTCCGGCATGCGAACACTGAAGCTTTCTTT.

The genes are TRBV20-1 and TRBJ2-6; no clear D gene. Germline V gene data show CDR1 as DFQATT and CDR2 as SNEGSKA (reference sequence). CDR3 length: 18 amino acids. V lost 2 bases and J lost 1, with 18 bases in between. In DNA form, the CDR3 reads TGCAGTGCTAGAAATGTAAAGGTCCTTAAATCTGGGGCCAACGTCCTGACTTTC. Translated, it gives CSARNVKVLKSGANVLTF.

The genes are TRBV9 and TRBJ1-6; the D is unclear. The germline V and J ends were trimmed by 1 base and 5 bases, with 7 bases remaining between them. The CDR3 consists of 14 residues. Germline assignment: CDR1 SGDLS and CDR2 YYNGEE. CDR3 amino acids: CASSVNDDNSPLHF. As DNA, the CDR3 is TGTGCCAGCAGCGTAAACGATGATAATTCACCCCTCCACTTT.

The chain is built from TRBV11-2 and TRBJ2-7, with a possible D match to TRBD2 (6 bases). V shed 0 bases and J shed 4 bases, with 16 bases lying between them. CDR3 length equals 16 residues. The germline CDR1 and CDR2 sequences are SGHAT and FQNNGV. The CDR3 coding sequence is TGTGCCAGCAGCTTAGACCCACAGGCGGGACTGTACGAGCAGTACTTC. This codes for CASSLDPQAGLYEQYF.

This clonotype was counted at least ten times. For the CDR3, the DNA is TGTGCCAGCAGCCAAGCTCGATACGAGCAGTACTTC. This sequence encodes CASSQARYEQYF. This rearrangement joins TRBV7-2 to TRBJ2-7, with unresolved D. The V and J ends lost 5 bases and 4 bases respectively, with 9 bases between them. This CDR3 has 12 amino acids. Germline CDR1 and CDR2: SGHTA and FQGNSA.

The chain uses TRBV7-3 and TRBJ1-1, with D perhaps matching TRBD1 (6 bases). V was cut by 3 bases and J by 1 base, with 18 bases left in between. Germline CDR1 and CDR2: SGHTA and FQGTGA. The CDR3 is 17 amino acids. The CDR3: CASSFNWGGAPNTEAFF. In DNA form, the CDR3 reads TGTGCCAGCAGCTTTAATTGGGGGGGGGCGCCGAACACTGAAGCTTTCTTT. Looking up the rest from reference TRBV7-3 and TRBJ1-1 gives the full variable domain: GAGVSQTPSNKVTEKGKYVELRCDPISGHTALYWYRQSLGQGPEFLIYFQGTGAADDSGLPNDRFFAVRPEGSVSTLKIQRTERGDSAVYLCASSFNWGGAPNTEAFFGQGTRLTVV.

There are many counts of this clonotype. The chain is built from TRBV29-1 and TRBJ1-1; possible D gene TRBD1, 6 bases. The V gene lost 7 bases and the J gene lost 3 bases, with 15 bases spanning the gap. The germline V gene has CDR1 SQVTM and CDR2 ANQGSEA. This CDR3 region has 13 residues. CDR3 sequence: CSAATGYHTEAFF. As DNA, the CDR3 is TGCAGCGCCGCTACAGGGTACCACACTGAAGCTTTCTTT.

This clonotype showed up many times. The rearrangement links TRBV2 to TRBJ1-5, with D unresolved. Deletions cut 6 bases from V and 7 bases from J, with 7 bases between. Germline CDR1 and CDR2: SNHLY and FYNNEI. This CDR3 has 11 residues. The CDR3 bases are TGTGCCAGCAGACTCCGACAGCCCCAGCATTTT. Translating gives CASRLRQPQHF.

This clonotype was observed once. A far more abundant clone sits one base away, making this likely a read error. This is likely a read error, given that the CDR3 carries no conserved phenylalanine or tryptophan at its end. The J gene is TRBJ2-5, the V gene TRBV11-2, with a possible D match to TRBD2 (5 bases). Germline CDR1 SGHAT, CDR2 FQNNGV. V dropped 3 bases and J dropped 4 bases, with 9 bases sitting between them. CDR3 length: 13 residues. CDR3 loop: CASSFGGGETQYC. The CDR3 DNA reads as TGTGCCAGCAGCTTCGGCGGAGGAGAGACCCAGTACTGC.

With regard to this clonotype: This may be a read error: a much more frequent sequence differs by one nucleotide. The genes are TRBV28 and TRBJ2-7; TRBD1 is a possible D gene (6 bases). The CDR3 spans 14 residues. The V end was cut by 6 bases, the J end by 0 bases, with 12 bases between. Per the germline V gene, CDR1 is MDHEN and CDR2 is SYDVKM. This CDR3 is CASRSQGHSYEQYF. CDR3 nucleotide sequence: TGTGCCAGCAGGTCCCAGGGGCACTCCTACGAGCAGTACTTC.

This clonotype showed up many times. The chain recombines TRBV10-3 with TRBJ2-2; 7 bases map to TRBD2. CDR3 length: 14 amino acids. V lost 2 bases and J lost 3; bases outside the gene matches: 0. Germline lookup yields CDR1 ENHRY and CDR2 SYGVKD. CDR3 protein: CAISERGDTGELFF. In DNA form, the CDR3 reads TGTGCCATCAGTGAGCGGGGGGACACCGGGGAGCTGTTTTTT.